What follows are 26 T cell receptor beta chains derived from one specimen sequenced in a study of blood T cell repertoires in COVID-19. Clones were sequenced by immunoSEQ multiplex PCR, and TCRdb holds only the in-frame ones, with some missing. The sample has about 280,000 clones, under 90% seen once; the top ten hold more than 1.5%. Sequenced material: PBMCs or T cells enriched from blood (not recorded which). Every receptor here comes from a woman aged 60 to 75 who had recovered from COVID-19.

V is TRBV5-1 and J is TRBJ1-2; TRBD1 matches at 8 bases. The J segment lost 3 bases and the V segment lost 0 bases, leaving 4 bases of the junction unmatched. The germline V gene encodes CDR1 SGHRS and CDR2 YFSETQ. There are 15 residues in the CDR3. CDR3 loop: CASSLVGQGDYGYTF. In nucleotides, the CDR3 is TGCGCCAGCAGCTTGGTAGGACAGGGTGACTATGGCTACACCTTC.

The rearrangement uses TRBV29-1 and TRBJ2-4, with a tentative D call TRBD1 (5 bases). Trimming stripped 4 bases from V and 6 bases from J, with 13 bases between. This CDR3 has 13 amino acids. Germline V gives CDR1 SQVTM, CDR2 ANQGSEA. The CDR3 DNA is TGCAGCGTTGGGACACAGGCTGGAAACATTCAGTACTTC. Its translation: CSVGTQAGNIQYF.

V usage is TRBV9 and J usage is TRBJ2-1, with D perhaps TRBD2 (6 bases). V was clipped by 4 bases and J by 4 bases, with 12 bases between them. This CDR3 region has 14 residues. CDR1 is SGDLS, CDR2 YYNGEE, per germline. The CDR3, as DNA: TGTGCCAGCAGCCCGGACTATGGATACAATGAGCAGTTCTTC. This codes for CASSPDYGYNEQFF.

This chain links TRBV6-1 with TRBJ2-7; D is perhaps TRBD1 (5 bases). V was pared by 2 bases and J by 3 bases, with 5 bases between. Germline-derived CDR1 and CDR2 are MNHNS and SASEGT. The CDR3 is made up of 12 amino acids. CDR3 residues: CASSERGYEQYF. The CDR3 bases are TGTGCCAGCAGTGAAAGGGGCTACGAGCAGTACTTC.

The V gene is TRBV7-9, the J gene TRBJ2-1; the D gene is possibly TRBD2 (5 bases). The CDR3 runs 12 residues. V lost 5 bases and J lost 9, with 11 bases in between. CDR1 is SEHNR and CDR2 is FQNEAQ in the germline V gene (reference sequence). In nucleotides, the CDR3 is TGTGCCAGCAGCCCGGAGGAAGGTGAGCAGTTCTTC. This encodes CASSPEEGEQFF.

The chain uses TRBV11-2 and TRBJ2-6, with 8 nucleotides matching TRBD1. V lost 3 bases to trimming and J lost 0 bases; unmatched junction nucleotides: 10. Germline V gene sequence: CDR1 SGHAT, CDR2 FQNNGV. The CDR3 consists of 19 residues. The chain's CDR3 is CASSFTSGTGPSGANVLTF. The DNA of the CDR3 is TGTGCCAGCAGCTTTACCTCCGGGACAGGACCCTCTGGGGCCAACGTCCTGACTTTC.

The rearrangement joins TRBV18 to TRBJ2-1; TRBD2 matches 11 bases. The CDR3 has 15 amino acids. CDR1 KGHSH and CDR2 LQKENI come from the germline V gene. V was pared by 4 bases and J by 8 bases, with 7 bases of the junction left unmatched. This chain's CDR3 is CASSRASGRLHEQFF. The CDR3 DNA reads TGTGCCAGCTCACGAGCTAGCGGGAGGTTACATGAGCAGTTCTTC.

This clone has a handful of counts. The chain carries TRBV30 and TRBJ1-1, with 7 bases lining up with TRBD1. The CDR3 has 14 residues. Germline-derived CDR1 and CDR2 are GTSNPN and SVGIG (reference sequence). V dropped 2 bases and J dropped 2; count of bases not matched to a gene: 5. The CDR3 nucleotides are TGTGCCTGGAGTACTGGGACAGACAACACTGAAGCTTTCTTT. This codes for CAWSTGTDNTEAFF.

This chain joins TRBV24-1 and TRBJ1-2; possibly TRBD1 for D (5 bases). Trimming shortened V by 4 bases and J by 8 bases, and 16 bases separated the two germline ends. The CDR3 extends over 14 amino acids. Germline V gives CDR1 KGHDR, CDR2 SFDVKD. CDR3: CATSEAAGWQGYTF. DNA for the CDR3: TGTGCCACCAGTGAGGCCGCAGGGTGGCAAGGCTACACCTTC.

The chain has TRBV5-1 and TRBJ2-3; a possible D gene is TRBD2 (6 bases). The germline V and J ends were trimmed by 4 bases and 0 bases, with 12 bases remaining between them. The CDR3 sequence is 15 residues long. The germline gives CDR1 SGHRS, CDR2 YFSETQ. The CDR3 DNA follows: TGCGCCAGCAGCCCGGAGGAGGGTAGCACAGATACGCAGTATTTT. The encoded protein is CASSPEEGSTDTQYF.

This chain joins TRBV15 and TRBJ2-7, with D possibly TRBD1 on 5 matching bases. The CDR3 has 15 amino acids. Deletions cut 0 bases from V and 4 bases from J, with 13 bases between. Germline V gives CDR1 LNHNV, CDR2 YYDKDF (reference sequence). In nucleotides, the CDR3 is TGTGCCACCAGCAGAGATCGCAGGGTGGCGTACGAGCAGTACTTC. Its translation: CATSRDRRVAYEQYF. The full variable domain, its missing parts supplied by reference TRBV15 and TRBJ2-7, is DAMVIQNPRYQVTQFGKPVTLSCSQTLNHNVMYWYQQKSSQAPKLLFHYYDKDFNNEADTPDNFQSRRPNTSFCFLDIRSPGLGDTAMYLCATSRDRRVAYEQYFGPGTRLTVT.

The CDR3 reads CASQLTYNQPQHF. The CDR3 DNA reads as TGTGCCAGCCAACTAACTTACAATCAGCCCCAGCATTTT. The gene calls are TRBV2 and TRBJ1-5; no firm D call. This CDR3 is built from 13 residues. V was shortened by 8 bases and J by 3 bases, with 11 bases between the two germline ends. Germline V gives CDR1 SNHLY, CDR2 FYNNEI.

V gene TRBV18 combines with J gene TRBJ2-5; a weak D match, TRBD1 (6 bases). V gave up 4 bases and J gave up 5 bases, with 14 bases separating them. This CDR3 region has 14 residues. Germline assignment: CDR1 KGHSH and CDR2 LQKENI. The CDR3 DNA follows: TGTGCCAGCTCACGGTATGGGGGCGAGGAGACCCAGTACTTC. It codes for CASSRYGGEETQYF.

The gene calls are TRBV11-3 and TRBJ2-1, with 7 bases matching TRBD2. V gave up 0 bases and J gave up 9 bases; unmatched junction bases: 5. This CDR3 is built from 14 residues. In germline, CDR1 is SGHNT, CDR2 YENEEA. The CDR3 DNA reads TGTGCCAGCAGCTTAGATACCTGGGGGGGTGAGCAGTTCTTC. The encoded protein is CASSLDTWGGEQFF.

This clone appeared a single time. V and J are TRBV5-6 and TRBJ2-7; D gene uncertain. Germline V gene sequence: CDR1 SGHDT, CDR2 YYEEEE. The CDR3 runs 12 residues. The V and J ends lost 0 bases and 4 bases respectively, with 5 bases between them. The CDR3: CASSLARYEQYF. The CDR3 bases are TGTGCCAGCAGCTTGGCGCGTTACGAGCAGTACTTC.

This chain joins TRBV5-8 and TRBJ2-5; D is unresolved. CDR1 and CDR2 from the germline V gene are SGHTS and YDEGEE. The CDR3 length is 14 residues. V was cut by 1 base and J by 5 bases, with 12 bases left in between. The CDR3 loop reads CASSLSPARETQYF. Here the CDR3 DNA reads TGTGCCAGCAGCTTGAGCCCCGCACGGGAGACCCAGTACTTC.

This chain connects TRBV4-2 to TRBJ2-5; 7 bases fit TRBD2. Germline CDR1 reads LGHNA; CDR2 reads YNFKEQ. The CDR3 has 15 amino acids. Losses at the gene ends were 8 bases for V and 7 bases for J; bases not matched to a gene: 16. The CDR3 bases are TGTGCCAGCGAGGTAGTGGTGAGCGGGAAGGGGACCCAGTACTTC. Translated, it gives CASEVVVSGKGTQYF.

V and J are TRBV5-1 and TRBJ2-3; the D gene is possibly TRBD2 (6 bases). Trimming removed 1 base at V and 0 bases at J, with 9 bases between. CDR3 length equals 15 residues. Germline lookup yields CDR1 SGHRS and CDR2 YFSETQ. The CDR3 spells CASSLMGGSTDTQYF. The CDR3 DNA is TGCGCCAGCAGCTTGATGGGGGGTAGCACAGATACGCAGTATTTT.

The chain carries TRBV5-1 and TRBJ1-1, with a weak D call TRBD1 (5 bases). Germline-derived CDR1 and CDR2 are SGHRS and YFSETQ. V lost 3 bases and J lost 1, with 13 bases in between. The CDR3 sequence is 15 residues long. CDR3 amino acids: CASSSQGRGNTEAFF. CDR3 nucleotide sequence: TGCGCCAGCAGCTCCCAGGGTCGTGGGAACACTGAAGCTTTCTTT.

This clone was seen once. The V call is TRBV28, the J call TRBJ1-4; 7 bases are shared with TRBD1. This CDR3 contains 16 residues. CDR1 and CDR2 from the germline V gene are MDHEN and SYDVKM. V lost 5 bases and J lost 5; bases outside the gene matches: 11. The CDR3 here is CASSPTTGTDNEKLFF. CDR3 DNA: TGTGCCAGCAGTCCAACAACCGGGACAGACAATGAAAAACTGTTTTTT.

The rearrangement joins TRBV5-1 to TRBJ2-7; D is unclear. The CDR3 is made up of 14 amino acids. CDR1 and CDR2 from the germline V gene are SGHRS and YFSETQ. V dropped 1 base and J dropped 6 bases, with 14 bases sitting between them. CDR3 amino acids: CASSLPAGLSEQYF. In nucleotides, the CDR3 is TGCGCCAGCAGCTTGCCGGCAGGTCTGAGCGAGCAGTACTTC.

The chain uses TRBV13 and TRBJ1-3, with D perhaps matching TRBD1 (5 bases). Germline assignment: CDR1 PRHDT and CDR2 FYEKMQ (reference sequence). The CDR3 contains 16 residues. V dropped 4 bases and J dropped 0 bases, with 13 bases sitting between them. The CDR3 reads CASSSDSGPSGNTIYF. CDR3 DNA sequence: TGTGCCAGCAGCTCAGACAGCGGGCCCTCTGGAAACACCATATATTTT.

This clone was picked up many times. The chain employs TRBV5-4 and TRBJ2-1, with 9 bases matching TRBD2. V lost 4 bases to trimming and J lost 3 bases; unmatched junction nucleotides: 5. The CDR3 is 15 amino acids. The V gene's germline CDR1 is SGHNT and CDR2 YYREEE (reference sequence). The CDR3 reads CASSGASGVYNEQFF. In nucleotides, the CDR3 is TGTGCCAGCAGCGGAGCTAGCGGGGTCTACAATGAGCAGTTCTTC.

This chain uses TRBV4-1 with TRBJ2-1, with 12 positions matching TRBD2. The CDR3 loop spans 16 amino acids. The V segment lost 6 bases and the J segment 2 bases; nucleotides outside the gene matches: 5. Germline CDR1 reads MGHRA; CDR2 reads YSYEKL. CDR3 in DNA: TGCGCCAGCAGTTACCGACTAGCGGGGGCCTACAATGAGCAGTTCTTC. This codes for CASSYRLAGAYNEQFF.

J is TRBJ1-2 and V is TRBV6-2 or TRBV6-3, with D uncertain. The CDR3 is 15 amino acids. Per the germline V gene, CDR1 is MNHEY and CDR2 is SVGEGT. The V end was cut by 6 bases, the J end by 2 bases, with 16 bases between. In DNA, the CDR3 is TGTGCCAGCAGCCCTTCTATCCCCTGGAACTATGGCTACACCTTC. It specifies CASSPSIPWNYGYTF.

The chain employs TRBV19 and TRBJ1-1; maybe TRBD1 (5 bases). The CDR3 is 14 residues long. The germline gives CDR1 LNHDA, CDR2 SQIVND (reference sequence). V dropped 6 bases and J dropped 4 bases, with 15 bases sitting between them. Here the CDR3 DNA reads TGTGCCAGTAGCTTGGGGGGATCGGCCACTGAAGCTTTCTTT. Its protein is CASSLGGSATEAFF.